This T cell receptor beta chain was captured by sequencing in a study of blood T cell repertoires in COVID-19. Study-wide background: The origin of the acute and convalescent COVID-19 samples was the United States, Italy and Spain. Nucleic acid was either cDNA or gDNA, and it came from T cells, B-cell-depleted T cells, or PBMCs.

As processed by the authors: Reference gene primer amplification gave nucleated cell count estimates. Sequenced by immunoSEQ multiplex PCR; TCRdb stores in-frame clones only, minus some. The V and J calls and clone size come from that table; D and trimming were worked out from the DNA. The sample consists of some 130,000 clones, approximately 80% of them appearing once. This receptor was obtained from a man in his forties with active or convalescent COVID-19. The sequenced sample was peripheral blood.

The CDR3 reads CASSRSVAGLTGNTIYF. The CDR3 DNA follows: TGTGCCAGCAGCCGCTCCGTAGCAGGACTTACTGGAAACACCATATATTTT. The rearrangement joins TRBV3-1 (or the pseudogene TRBV3-2) to TRBJ1-3; D unresolved. The germline V gene has CDR1 LGHDT and CDR2 YNNKEL (reference sequence). The CDR3 sequence is 17 residues long. V dropped 4 bases and J dropped 2 bases, with 18 bases sitting between them.